The present T cell receptor beta chain was sequenced within a study of blood T cell repertoires in COVID-19. Study in general: Italy, Spain and the United States were the sources of the convalescent and acute COVID-19 samples. Sample material is recorded as cDNA or gDNA derived from T cells, B-cell-depleted T cells, or PBMCs.

How the authors handled the data: Estimation of nucleated cell counts relied on the amplification of reference gene primers. Produced via immunoSEQ multiplex PCR; TCRdb's table is partial and in-frame only. V and J calls plus clone size are reproduced from that table; the DNA served to infer D and trimming. Seen here are roughly 39,000 clones, 90% observed once, and the top ten hold around 5.3%. Trimming cost V 0 bases and J 4 bases; bases outside gene matches: 5. The CDR3 has 16 residues. The germline CDR1 and CDR2 sequences are SGHNT and YYREEE (reference sequence). The clonotype comes from a human donor in a cohort sampled during active COVID-19. Input material: peripheral blood. The chain is built from TRBV5-4 and TRBJ1-1; 11 bases match TRBD1. CDR3 sequence: CASSLAPGQGGTEAFF. DNA of the CDR3: TGTGCCAGCAGCTTGGCACCGGGACAGGGGGGCACTGAAGCTTTCTTT.